The rows below give T cell receptor beta chains drawn from one sample of a study of tumor and adjacent non-tumor tissue in lung cancer. TCRdb re-called the multiplex PCR reads through MiXCR, storing one row per CDR3 protein. The sample carries tens of thousands of distinct CDR3 sequences, around 70% recorded once. Sequenced material: distant non-tumor lung tissue. The receptors shown here come from a woman aged 45-60 years with non-small cell lung cancer. CDR3s include the opening cysteine and the closing phenylalanine or tryptophan. A D gene is named only where the DNA matches it firmly. The size field is filled for only some rows; it gives once, few, many or a size class.

D gene,V gene,J gene,clone size,CDR3 protein,CDR3 DNA
-,TRBV12-3/TRBV12-4,TRBJ1-3,many,CASSYRNTIYF,TGTGCCAGCAGCTATAGAAACACCATATATTTT
-,TRBV5-1,TRBJ2-5,-,CASSFRKETQYF,TGCGCCAGCAGCTTCAGGAAAGAGACCCAGTACTTC
TRBD2,TRBV28,TRBJ2-5,-,CAGKLAGDTKSTQYF,TGTGCCGGTAAGCTAGCGGGAGACACCAAGAGTACCCAGTACTTC
TRBD2,TRBV20-1,TRBJ2-7,-,CSAGGITYEQYF,TGCAGTGCGGGAGGGATTACCTACGAGCAGTACTTC
-,TRBV4-3,TRBJ2-3,-,CASGQGPYTDTQYF,TGCGCCAGCGGCCAGGGGCCTTACACAGATACGCAGTATTTT
-,TRBV11-2,TRBJ2-1,-,CARSLTPPGRTPGEQFF,TGTGCCAGAAGCTTAACCCCTCCGGGACGGACGCCGGGGGAGCAGTTCTTC
TRBD2,TRBV20-1,TRBJ2-1,many,CSAPGLAGGMRGEQFF,TGCAGTGCCCCGGGACTAGCGGGAGGAATGCGGGGTGAGCAGTTCTTC
TRBD2,TRBV4-2,TRBJ2-2,many,CASSQAPGLGFTGELFF,TGTGCCAGCAGCCAAGCTCCGGGACTAGGCTTTACCGGGGAGCTGTTTTTT
-,TRBV5-1,TRBJ2-2,few,CASSLETGRNTGELFF,TGCGCCAGCAGCCTCGAGACAGGACGCAACACCGGGGAGCTGTTTTTT
TRBD1,TRBV11-3,TRBJ2-3,-,CASSWRGTVTQYF,TGTGCTAGCAGTTGGCGTGGGACAGTTACGCAGTATTTT
TRBD1,TRBV6-6,TRBJ1-1,many,CASSPRTGGTEAFF,TGTGCCAGCAGTCCGAGGACAGGGGGGACTGAAGCTTTCTTT
-,TRBV6-2/TRBV6-3,TRBJ2-3,many,CASSPGTSDGTDTQYF,TGTGCCAGCAGCCCAGGGACATCCGACGGCACAGATACGCAGTATTTT
TRBD2,TRBV6-2/TRBV6-3,TRBJ2-3,-,CTSSYSTASGRASTDTQYF,TGTACCAGCAGTTACTCGACCGCTAGCGGGAGGGCTAGTACAGATACGCAGTATTTT
-,TRBV6-2/TRBV6-3,TRBJ2-4,many,CASSWGQIQYF,TGTGCCAGCAGTTGGGGTCAAATTCAGTACTTC
TRBD1,TRBV6-2/TRBV6-3,TRBJ1-2,-,CANSRGQGQDGHTF,TGTGCCAACAGCCGTGGACAGGGGCAGGATGGCCACACCTTC
-,TRBV4-1,TRBJ1-1,-,CANSQDLYWVGAEAFF,TGCGCCAATAGCCAAGATCTCTACTGGGTCGGCGCTGAAGCTTTCTTT
-,TRBV29-1,TRBJ2-5,many,CSSQDSYQETQYF,TGCAGCTCCCAGGACAGTTACCAAGAGACCCAGTACTTC
-,TRBV20-1,TRBJ2-1,-,CSASLMAIEQSF,TGCAGTGCTAGTCTGATGGCGATAGAGCAGTCCTTC
-,TRBV20-1,TRBJ1-1,-,CSAKGLLKIEAFF,TGCAGTGCTAAAGGCCTGTTGAAGATTGAAGCTTTCTTT
TRBD1,TRBV5-1,TRBJ1-2,-,CAGRPGTATGGYTF,TGCGCCGGCAGGCCCGGGACAGCCACCGGTGGCTACACCTTC
-,TRBV11-2,TRBJ1-4,-,CTSSLDLWGSIFF,TGTACCAGCAGCTTAGATCTATGGGGATCTATTTTTTTT
TRBD1,TRBV20-1,TRBJ1-2,many,CSSAPTGGHGYTF,TGCAGTTCCGCGCCGACAGGGGGTCATGGCTACACCTTC
TRBD1,TRBV11-1,TRBJ1-2,-,CASSWTGGNDYTF,TGTGCCAGCAGCTGGACAGGGGGTAATGACTACACCTTC
-,TRBV7-9,TRBJ2-1,-,CASSLSPGNEQFF,TGTGCCAGCAGCTTATCACCAGGCAATGAGCAGTTCTTC
-,TRBV20-1,TRBJ1-1,-,CSAVRIGDGIAFF,TGCAGTGCTGTACGTATAGGAGACGGAATAGCTTTCTTT
TRBD1,TRBV7-9,TRBJ2-5,-,CASSLLQGSETQYF,TGTGCCAGCAGCTTACTACAGGGGAGCGAGACCCAGTACTTC
-,TRBV4-1,TRBJ1-1,-,CASSHDPYRVGTETVF,TGCGCCAGCAGCCATGATCCCTACAGGGTCGGCACTGAAACTGTCTTT
-,TRBV20-1,TRBJ2-1,-,CSATVDGTSSHNEQFF,TGCAGTGCCACCGTGGACGGGACGAGCTCCCACAATGAGCAGTTCTTC
TRBD1,TRBV12-3/TRBV12-4,TRBJ1-1,-,CASSPTGGLNTKAFF,TGTGCCAGCAGTCCCACAGGGGGTTTGAACACTAAAGCTTTCTTT
TRBD1,TRBV20-1,TRBJ2-7,-,CSARMDRGFDEQYF,TGCAGTGCTAGAATGGACAGGGGATTCGACGAGCAGTACTTC
-,TRBV4-1,TRBJ1-2,-,CASSQEGGDYGYTF,TGCGCCAGCAGCCAAGAAGGGGGGGACTATGGCTACACGTTC
-,TRBV6-6,TRBJ2-2,many,CASSTLGGTGELFF,TGTGCCAGCAGTACACTAGGCGGCACCGGGGAGCTGTTTTTT
TRBD1,TRBV11-3,TRBJ2-2,once,CARSATGTGSSGELFF,TGTGCCAGGAGCGCCACCGGGACAGGGTCGTCCGGGGAGTTGTTTTTT
-,TRBV11-2,TRBJ2-1,-,CASSLGRLPDQFF,TGTGCCAGCAGCCTAGGAAGGCTACCCGATCAGTTCTTC
TRBD1,TRBV18,TRBJ2-7,-,CASSPGQDKRFYEQYF,TGTGCCAGCTCACCAGGACAGGACAAGAGATTCTACGAGCAGTACTTC
-,TRBV6-5,TRBJ2-7,many,CASTPFRTSTYEQYF,TGTGCCAGCACCCCTTTCCGGACATCGACCTACGAGCAGTACTTC
-,TRBV25-1,TRBJ1-3,-,CASSGYSGNTIYF,TGTGCCAGCAGTGGTTACTCTGGAAACACCATATATTTT
TRBD2,TRBV28,TRBJ2-7,many,CASSLKWFSGRNEQYF,TGTGCCAGCAGTTTAAAGTGGTTCAGCGGGAGGAACGAGCAGTACTTC
-,TRBV6-1,TRBJ1-1,many,CASSGDPVTEAFF,TGTGCCAGCAGTGGGGACCCGGTCACTGAAGCTTTCTTT
-,TRBV6-1,TRBJ2-1,-,CASTHGEDNEQFF,TGCGCCAGCACACATGGGGAGGACAATGAGCAGTTCTTC
-,TRBV5-6,TRBJ2-5,-,CASSSLQSSQETQYF,TGTGCCAGCAGCTCGTTACAGAGTTCCCAAGAGACCCAGTACTTC
-,TRBV4-1,TRBJ1-5,-,CASSQDLVYRNQPQHF,TGCGCCAGCAGTCAAGATTTAGTATACCGCAATCAGCCCCAGCATTTT
-,TRBV5-1,TRBJ2-1,-,CTSSLLSAESYNEQFF,TGCACCAGCAGCTTGCTCAGCGCAGAGTCCTACAATGAGCAGTTCTTC
TRBD2,TRBV9,TRBJ2-7,-,CASSPLGGRAPYEQYF,TGTGCCAGCAGCCCCTTGGGCGGGAGGGCCCCCTACGAGCAGTACTTC
TRBD2,TRBV11-1,TRBJ2-3,-,CASSLLAGGYTLYF,TGTGCCAGCAGCTTACTGGCGGGAGGGTATACGCTGTATTTT
-,TRBV5-8,TRBJ2-3,-,CARTEGLDTQYF,TGTGCCAGAACGGAGGGCCTAGATACGCAGTATTTT
-,TRBV7-9,TRBJ1-6,-,CASSVGTGSPLHF,TGTGCCAGCAGCGTCGGGACGGGTTCACCCCTCCACTTT
-,TRBV4-3,TRBJ1-2,-,CACSQVLEGRGYTF,TGCGCCTGCAGCCAAGTTTTGGAGGGCAGGGGCTACACCTTC
-,TRBV6-2/TRBV6-3,TRBJ2-3,many,CASGEAGTTDTQYF,TGTGCCAGCGGAGAAGCGGGTACCACAGATACGCAGTATTTT
TRBD2,TRBV20-1,TRBJ2-7,once,CSAVLSSGSPYEQYF,TGCAGTGCTGTACTGTCTAGCGGGAGCCCCTACGAGCAGTACTTC